The 13 T cell receptor beta chains listed next were all sequenced from one sample in a study of T cells in Graves' hyperthyroidism and ophthalmopathy. RNA transcripts provided the source from which TCR beta CDR3 regions were amplified. A set of HTBI primers served as the primers for a first-round RT-PCR of the TCR CDR3. Each CDR3 protein is one row after TCRdb ran MiXCR on the multiplex PCR reads. Of about 560,000 distinct CDR3 sequences listed, approximately 15% are singletons. Sample: blood. Source of these receptors: a woman between 18 and 29 years old with Graves' hyperthyroidism.

This clonotype was seen at least ten times. The chain combines TRBV24-1 with TRBJ2-5; TRBD1 is a possible D gene (5 bases). The V gene lost 3 bases and the J gene lost 0 bases, with 13 bases spanning the gap. Per the germline V gene, CDR1 is KGHDR and CDR2 is SFDVKD. This CDR3 comprises 16 residues. The CDR3 region is CATSDATDVHQETQYF. Written as DNA, the CDR3 is TGTGCCACCAGTGATGCGACAGACGTACACCAAGAGACCCAGTACTTC.

This clonotype was counted at least ten times. This rearrangement joins TRBV12-3 or TRBV12-4 to TRBJ1-1, with a possible D match to TRBD1 (5 bases). Trimming stripped 6 bases from V and 6 bases from J, with 17 bases between. The CDR3 contains 14 residues. CDR3 DNA: TGTGCCAGCAGCCTTCTCCCAGGGTCAGCTGAAGCTTTCTTT. Its translation: CASSLLPGSAEAFF.

V and J are TRBV6-2 or TRBV6-3 and TRBJ2-4; D is perhaps TRBD2 (5 bases). CDR1 MNHEY and CDR2 SVGEGT come from the germline V gene. CDR3 length: 15 amino acids. V lost 7 bases, J lost 0 bases, and 13 bases lay in between. DNA of the CDR3: TGTGCCAGCACCGACTATGGAGTAGCCAAAAACATTCAGTACTTC. Protein product: CASTDYGVAKNIQYF.

The table lists this clonotype with a few counts. Germline and junction disagree at one end, which may indicate a read error. The chain carries TRBV20-1 and TRBJ1-5; 8 bases agree with TRBD1. The CDR3 runs to 14 residues. CDR1 is DFQATT and CDR2 is SNEGSKA in the germline V gene (reference sequence). The CDR3 DNA sequence: TGCAGCACAACGGCCCCAGGGGGCAATCAGTCCCAGCATTTT. Translation gives CSTTAPGGNQSQHF.

This clonotype came up many times. The V and J genes are TRBV6-2 or TRBV6-3 and TRBJ2-1, with 7 positions matching TRBD1. Germline assignment: CDR1 MNHEY and CDR2 SVGEGT. This CDR3 spans 16 amino acids. Losses at the gene ends were 6 bases for V and 0 bases for J; bases not matched to a gene: 8. CDR3 loop: CASRNLRDSSYNEQFF. As DNA, the CDR3 is TGTGCCAGCAGGAACCTCAGGGACAGCTCCTACAATGAGCAGTTCTTC.

This clonotype was detected many times. CDR3: CSAVTSGRADTQYF. For the CDR3, the DNA is TGCAGTGCTGTGACTAGCGGGAGAGCAGATACGCAGTATTTT. The V gene is TRBV20-1, the J gene TRBJ2-3; 12 positions match TRBD2. This CDR3 is 14 amino acids long. CDR1 is DFQATT, CDR2 SNEGSKA, per germline (reference sequence). V shed 5 bases and J 4 bases; nucleotides not matched to a gene: 4.

The chain recombines TRBV30 with TRBJ2-7; possibly TRBD2 for D (6 bases). The V end lost 4 bases, the J end lost 5 bases, and 24 bases lay between the germline ends. The germline CDR1 and CDR2 sequences are GTSNPN and SVGIG (reference sequence). The CDR3 sequence is 16 residues long. The DNA of the CDR3 is TGTGCCTGGACCCCCCCCGGTAGCAGGAGCGGGCACGAGCAGTACTTC. Translation: CAWTPPGSRSGHEQYF.

This clonotype was recorded many times. Here the CDR3 DNA reads TGTGCCACCAGCAGAGAAAGGTGGGACAGTTATGGCTACACCTTC. Protein sequence: CATSRERWDSYGYTF. The genes are TRBV15 and TRBJ1-2, with 7 nucleotides matching TRBD1. J gave up 5 bases and V 0 bases, and 6 bases lay outside the gene matches. Germline assignment: CDR1 LNHNV and CDR2 YYDKDF (reference sequence). The CDR3 is 15 residues long.

This clonotype occurred many times. The chain is built from TRBV6-2 or TRBV6-3 and TRBJ1-1, with D uncertain. Between the trimmed V and J ends, which lost 4 bases and 2 bases, there was a span of 8 bases. CDR1 MNHEY and CDR2 SVGEGT come from the germline V gene. The CDR3 spans 13 residues. The CDR3 DNA reads TGTGCCAGCAGTTTCACATTTAACACTGAAGCTTTCTTT. Protein: CASSFTFNTEAFF.

Ten or more counts support this clonotype. V and J are TRBV6-1 and TRBJ2-5; 7 bases are a match to TRBD1. J lost 3 bases, V lost 5 bases, and 15 bases had no gene match. CDR3 length equals 17 residues. Germline V lookup: CDR1 MNHNS, CDR2 SASEGT. The CDR3 sequence is CASSNRGASPTKETQYF. The CDR3 bases are TGTGCCAGCAGTAACAGGGGTGCAAGTCCTACTAAAGAGACCCAGTACTTC.

This clonotype was recorded many times. The rearrangement links TRBV4-1 to TRBJ1-1; 7 nucleotides line up with TRBD1. The trim removed 3 bases at V and 1 base at J, leaving 5 bases unmatched. This CDR3 is 15 amino acids long. Germline CDR1 reads MGHRA; CDR2 reads YSYEKL. Here the CDR3 reads CASSHPDRANTEAFF. The CDR3 DNA reads TGCGCCAGCAGCCACCCTGACAGGGCGAACACTGAAGCTTTCTTT.

This clonotype was observed many times. The chain recombines TRBV5-8 with TRBJ2-5; perhaps TRBD2 as D (7 bases). Germline V lookup: CDR1 SGHTS, CDR2 YDEGEE. The CDR3 totals 14 residues. The V and J ends lost 4 bases and 5 bases respectively, with 15 bases between them. The CDR3 region is CASSPRRGRETQYF. In nucleotides, the CDR3 is TGTGCCAGCAGCCCTCGGCGGGGGCGGGAGACCCAGTACTTC.

In this sample, this clonotype turned up many times. The genes are TRBV2 and TRBJ2-7; no clear D gene. V lost 3 bases and J 5 bases, leaving 8 bases between the germline ends. In germline, CDR1 is SNHLY, CDR2 FYNNEI. The CDR3 spans 12 residues. CDR3 nucleotide sequence: TGTGCCAGCAGTGAGTTAGGGCACGAGCAGTACTTC. Translation gives CASSELGHEQYF.